This entry features one TCR beta chain sequence. Antigen specificity is unknown. The data are from a study of T cell responses to AZD1222 COVID-19 vaccine. The CDR3 length is 15 residues. Looked up from germline, CDR1 is MNHNS and CDR2 is SASEGT. The J segment lost 3 bases and the V segment lost 3 bases, leaving 8 bases of the junction unmatched. Here immunoSEQ multiplex PCR was the method, and the copy in TCRdb shows in-frame clones only, minus some. The table records around 100,000 clones, about 93% of them present only once. Whole-study findings and limits: The donor cohort was predominantly white British with a female majority, and clonal diversity may have been underestimated.

The material was peripheral blood, obtained on day 0 of AZD1222 vaccination. The sequence was obtained from an adult in good health. The rearrangement joins TRBV6-1 to TRBJ2-7; TRBD2 matches at 7 bases. The CDR3 nucleotides are TGTGCCAGCAGTGATTGGCGGGAGACGGTCTACGAGCAGTACTTC. This encodes CASSDWRETVYEQYF.